This T cell receptor beta chain was recorded in a study of shared clonotypes between healthy human individuals. Across the whole study: A donor's plate count was three for CD4 naive and three for CD4 memory; CD8 naive had two and CD8 memory one.

This clone has a single count. Terminally differentiated effector memory CD45RA+ cells were left out of the naive CD8 fraction, which was CD45RO-negative and positively selected for CCR7. Assay: immunoSEQ multiplex PCR; the TCRdb copy retains only in-frame clones and omits some. The profile shows millions of clones, approximately 95% of them singletons. The CDR3 runs to 14 residues. V was cut by 10 bases and J by 5 bases, with 20 bases left in between. Per the germline V gene, CDR1 is SNHLY and CDR2 is FYNNEI. The source is a man younger than 35 in good health. Sequenced sample: naive CD8+ T cells sorted from blood. The V and J genes are TRBV2 and TRBJ1-1; D is ambiguous. The CDR3 DNA is TGTGCCACAATTTTAGGAGCCTTGAGGACTGAAGCTTTCTTT. Its translation: CATILGALRTEAFF.